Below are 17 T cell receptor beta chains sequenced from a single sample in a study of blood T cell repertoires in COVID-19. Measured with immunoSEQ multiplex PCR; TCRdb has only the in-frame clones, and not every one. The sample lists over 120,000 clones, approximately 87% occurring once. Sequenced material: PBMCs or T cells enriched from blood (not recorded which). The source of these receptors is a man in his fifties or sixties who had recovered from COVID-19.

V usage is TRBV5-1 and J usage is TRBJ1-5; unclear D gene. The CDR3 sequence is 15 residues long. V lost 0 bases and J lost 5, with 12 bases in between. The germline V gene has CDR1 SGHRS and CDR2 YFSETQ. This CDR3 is CASSLAGGLDQPQHF. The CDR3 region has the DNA TGCGCCAGCAGCTTGGCCGGAGGTTTGGATCAGCCCCAGCATTTT. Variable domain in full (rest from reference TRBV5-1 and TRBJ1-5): KAGVTQTPRYLIKTRGQQVTLSCSPISGHRSVSWYQQTPGQGLQFLFEYFSETQRNKGNFPGRFSGRQFSNSRSEMNVSTLELGDSALYLCASSLAGGLDQPQHFGDGTRLSIL.

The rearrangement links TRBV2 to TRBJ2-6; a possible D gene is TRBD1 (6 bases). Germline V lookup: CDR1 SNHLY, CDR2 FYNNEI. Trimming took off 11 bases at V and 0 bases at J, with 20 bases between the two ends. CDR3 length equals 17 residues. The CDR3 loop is CAVQRRTVSSGANVLTF. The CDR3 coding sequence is TGTGCCGTCCAGCGGAGGACAGTATCCTCTGGGGCCAACGTCCTGACTTTC.

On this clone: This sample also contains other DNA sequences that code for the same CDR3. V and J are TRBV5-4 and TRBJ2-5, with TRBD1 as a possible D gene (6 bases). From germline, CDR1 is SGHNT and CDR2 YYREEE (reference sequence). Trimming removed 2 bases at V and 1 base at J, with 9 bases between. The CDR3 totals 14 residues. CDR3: CASSLGQTQETQYF. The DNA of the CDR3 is TGTGCCAGCAGCTTAGGACAGACCCAAGAGACCCAGTACTTC.

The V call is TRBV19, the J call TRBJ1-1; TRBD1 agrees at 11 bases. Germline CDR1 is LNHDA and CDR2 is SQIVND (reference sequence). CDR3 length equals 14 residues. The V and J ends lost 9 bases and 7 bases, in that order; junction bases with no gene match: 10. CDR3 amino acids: CASRDRGLVGEAFF. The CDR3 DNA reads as TGTGCCAGCCGGGACAGGGGGTTAGTAGGTGAAGCTTTCTTT.

CDR3 DNA: TGTGCCAGCAGTTACACCGCGGGAAATGAGCAGTTCTTC. Encoded protein: CASSYTAGNEQFF. The chain employs TRBV7-9 and TRBJ2-1; tentatively, D is TRBD2 (6 bases). CDR3 length: 13 amino acids. Germline loops: CDR1 SEHNR, CDR2 FQNEAQ (reference sequence). V dropped 6 bases and J dropped 7 bases, with 13 bases sitting between them. The full variable domain, completed using reference TRBV7-9 and TRBJ2-1, is DTGVSQNPRHKITKRGQNVTFRCDPISEHNRLYWYRQTLGQGPEFLTYFQNEAQLEKSRLLSDRFSAERPKGSFSTLEIQRTEQGDSAMYLCASSYTAGNEQFFGPGTRLTVL.

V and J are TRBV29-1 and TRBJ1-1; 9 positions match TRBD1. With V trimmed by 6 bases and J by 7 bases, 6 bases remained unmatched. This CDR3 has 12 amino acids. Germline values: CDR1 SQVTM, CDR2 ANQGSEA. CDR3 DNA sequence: TGCAGCGTAGAACAGGGGGCGGTTGAAGCTTTCTTT. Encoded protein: CSVEQGAVEAFF.

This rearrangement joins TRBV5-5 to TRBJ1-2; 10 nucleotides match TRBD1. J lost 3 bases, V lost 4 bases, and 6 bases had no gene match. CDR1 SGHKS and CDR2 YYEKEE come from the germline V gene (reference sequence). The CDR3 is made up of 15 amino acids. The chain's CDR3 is CASSQGQGWDYGYTF. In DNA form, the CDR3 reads TGTGCCAGCAGCCAGGGACAGGGGTGGGACTATGGCTACACCTTC.

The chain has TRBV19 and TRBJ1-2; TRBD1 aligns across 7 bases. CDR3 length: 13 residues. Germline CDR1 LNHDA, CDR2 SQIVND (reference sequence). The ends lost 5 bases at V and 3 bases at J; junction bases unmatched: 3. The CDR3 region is CASSVGTDYGYTF. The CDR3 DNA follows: TGTGCCAGTAGTGTCGGGACAGACTATGGCTACACCTTC.

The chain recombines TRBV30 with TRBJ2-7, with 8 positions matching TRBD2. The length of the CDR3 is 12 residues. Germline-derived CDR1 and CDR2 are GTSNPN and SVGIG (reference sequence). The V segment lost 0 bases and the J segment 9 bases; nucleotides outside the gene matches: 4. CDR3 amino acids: CAWSVLAGWQYF. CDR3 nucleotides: TGTGCCTGGAGTGTTCTAGCGGGTTGGCAGTACTTC.

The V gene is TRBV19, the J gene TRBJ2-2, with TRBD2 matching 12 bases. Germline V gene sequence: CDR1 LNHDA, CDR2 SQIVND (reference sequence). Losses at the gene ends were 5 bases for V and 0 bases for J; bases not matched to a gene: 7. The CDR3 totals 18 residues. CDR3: CASSLASGRAANTGELFF. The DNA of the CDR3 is TGTGCCAGTAGTTTGGCTAGCGGGAGGGCCGCGAACACCGGGGAGCTGTTTTTT.

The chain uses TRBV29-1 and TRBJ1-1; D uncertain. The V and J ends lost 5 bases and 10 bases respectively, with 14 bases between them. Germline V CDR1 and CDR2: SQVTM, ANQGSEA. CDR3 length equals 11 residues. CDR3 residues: CSVLLTRGAFF. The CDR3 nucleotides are TGCAGCGTTCTTTTGACGAGAGGAGCTTTCTTT.

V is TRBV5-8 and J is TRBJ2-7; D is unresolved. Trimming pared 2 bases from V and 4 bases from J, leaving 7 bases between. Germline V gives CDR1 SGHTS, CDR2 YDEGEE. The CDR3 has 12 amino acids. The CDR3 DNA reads TGTGCCAGCAGCTTAAGGAGTTACGAGCAGTACTTC. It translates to CASSLRSYEQYF.

This chain's CDR3 is CASSPQTSGMMGEQFF. DNA for the CDR3: TGTGCCAGCTCACCCCAGACTAGCGGGATGATGGGTGAGCAGTTCTTC. V usage is TRBV18 and J usage is TRBJ2-1; the match to TRBD2 covers 11 bases. The CDR3 is 16 amino acids. After removal of 3 bases from V and 9 bases from J, the junction contained 10 bases not matched to a gene. In germline, CDR1 is KGHSH, CDR2 LQKENI.

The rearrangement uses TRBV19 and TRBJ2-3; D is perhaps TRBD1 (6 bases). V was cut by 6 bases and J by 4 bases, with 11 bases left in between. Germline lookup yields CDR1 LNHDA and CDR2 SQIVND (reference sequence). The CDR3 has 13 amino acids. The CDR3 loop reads CASRQGRADTQYF. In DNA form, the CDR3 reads TGTGCCAGTAGACAGGGCCGGGCAGATACGCAGTATTTT.

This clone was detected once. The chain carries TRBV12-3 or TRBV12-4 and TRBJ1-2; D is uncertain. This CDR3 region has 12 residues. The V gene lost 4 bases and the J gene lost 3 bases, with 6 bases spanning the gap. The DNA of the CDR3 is TGTGCCAGCAGTTCAACATACTATGGCTACACCTTC. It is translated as CASSSTYYGYTF.

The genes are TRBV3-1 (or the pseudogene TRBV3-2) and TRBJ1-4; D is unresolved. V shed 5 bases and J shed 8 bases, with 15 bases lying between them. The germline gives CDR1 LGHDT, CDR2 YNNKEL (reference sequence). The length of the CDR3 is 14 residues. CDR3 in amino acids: CASSSRRSGEKLFF. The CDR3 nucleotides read TGTGCCAGCAGCTCAAGGCGGTCTGGGGAAAAACTGTTTTTT.

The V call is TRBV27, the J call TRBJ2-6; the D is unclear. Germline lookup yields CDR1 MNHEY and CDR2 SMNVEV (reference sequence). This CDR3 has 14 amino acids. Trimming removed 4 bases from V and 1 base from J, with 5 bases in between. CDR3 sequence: CASSSRSGANVLTF. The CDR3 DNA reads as TGTGCCAGCAGTTCCCGGTCTGGGGCCAACGTCCTGACTTTC.